This T cell receptor beta chain was identified during a study of blood T cell repertoires in COVID-19. Study-wide background: Acute-phase and convalescent COVID-19 samples originated in the United States, Italy and Spain. The analysed material was cDNA or gDNA that came from T cells, B-cell-depleted T cells, or PBMCs.

Original methodology: Amplification of reference gene primers was used by the study to estimate nucleated cell counts. Method: immunoSEQ multiplex PCR; TCRdb's copy keeps in-frame clones and lacks some. That table supplies the V and J calls and clone size; D and trimming were determined from the DNA. The sample carries 60,000 to 75,000 clones, just over 90% recorded once. This TCR derives from a human donor in a cohort sampled during active COVID-19. Sequencing was done on a sample of peripheral blood.

CDR3: CASSILGSAEQYF. The CDR3, as DNA: TGTGCCAGTAGTATCTTAGGGAGCGCCGAGCAGTACTTC. The chain employs TRBV19 and TRBJ2-7, with D perhaps matching TRBD2 (5 bases). CDR3 length equals 13 residues. The germline gives CDR1 LNHDA, CDR2 SQIVND (reference sequence). V was pared by 3 bases and J by 6 bases, with 12 bases between.